Below, one TCR beta chain is given with its context. This sample is part of a study of blood T cell repertoires in COVID-19. Overall study: Donors in the United States, Italy and Spain gave samples during acute or convalescent COVID-19. T cells, B-cell-depleted T cells, or PBMCs supplied cDNA or gDNA.

The V and J ends lost 6 bases and 0 bases, in that order; junction bases with no gene match: 3. The germline gives CDR1 SGDLS, CDR2 YYNGEE. The CDR3 contains 14 residues. As handled by the study authors: Estimates of nucleated cell counts were drawn from the amplification of reference gene primers. Repertoires were generated with immunoSEQ multiplex PCR, while TCRdb's copy carries only in-frame clones and drops some. From that table come the V and J calls and clone size; the DNA was used to work out D and trimming. The table has 230,000 or so clones, roughly 87% seen once. This sequence was found in a man in his forties with active or convalescent COVID-19. The sample taken for sequencing was peripheral blood. This chain links TRBV9 with TRBJ1-1; 9 bases map to TRBD1. CDR3: CASTRDRVNTEAFF. Here the CDR3 DNA reads TGTGCCAGCACCAGGGACAGGGTGAACACTGAAGCTTTCTTT.